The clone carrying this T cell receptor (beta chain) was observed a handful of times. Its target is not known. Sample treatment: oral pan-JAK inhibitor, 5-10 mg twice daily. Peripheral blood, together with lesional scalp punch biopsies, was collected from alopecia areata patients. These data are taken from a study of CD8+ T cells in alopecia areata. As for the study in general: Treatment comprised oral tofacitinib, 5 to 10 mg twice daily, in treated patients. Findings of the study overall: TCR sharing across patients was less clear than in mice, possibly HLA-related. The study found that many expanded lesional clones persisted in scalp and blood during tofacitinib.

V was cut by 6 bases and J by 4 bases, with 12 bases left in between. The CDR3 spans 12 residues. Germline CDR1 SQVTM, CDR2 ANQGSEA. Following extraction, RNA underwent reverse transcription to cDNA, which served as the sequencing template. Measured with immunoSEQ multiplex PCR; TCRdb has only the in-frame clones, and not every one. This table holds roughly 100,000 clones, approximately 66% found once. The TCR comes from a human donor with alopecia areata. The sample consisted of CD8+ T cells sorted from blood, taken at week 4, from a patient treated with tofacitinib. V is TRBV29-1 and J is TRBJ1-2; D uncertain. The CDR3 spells CSVRLNRYGYTF. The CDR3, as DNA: TGCAGCGTGCGTCTGAACCGCTATGGCTACACCTTC.